This T cell receptor (beta chain) emerged from a study of identical twins. Overall study results and limits: The conclusions drew on cross-sectional statistical analysis instead of tracking the same donors. Twins' excess sharing was less marked for out-of-frame beta sequences. Out-of-frame alpha sequences shared by twins were enriched for low generation probability.

There are 13 residues in the CDR3. The germline V gene has CDR1 MGHDK and CDR2 SYGVNS. V was trimmed by 7 bases and J by 2 bases, leaving 9 bases between them. The sample holds a few counts of this clonotype. The antigen remains undetermined. A universal primer site was added by template switching, and unique molecular identifiers were carried by the cDNA. One entry per CDR3 protein results from TCRdb running MiXCR on the 5' RACE reads. Among 1.5 million to 2 million distinct CDR3 sequences, about 32% were seen once, and the ten largest hold 0.25% to 0.3%. The TCR comes from a newborn girl in good health. The source material was cord blood. The V call is TRBV25-1, the J call TRBJ2-1; D gene ambiguous. CDR3 DNA: TGTGCCAGCACTCTCGAAACCTACAATGAGCAGTTCTTC. Its translation: CASTLETYNEQFF.